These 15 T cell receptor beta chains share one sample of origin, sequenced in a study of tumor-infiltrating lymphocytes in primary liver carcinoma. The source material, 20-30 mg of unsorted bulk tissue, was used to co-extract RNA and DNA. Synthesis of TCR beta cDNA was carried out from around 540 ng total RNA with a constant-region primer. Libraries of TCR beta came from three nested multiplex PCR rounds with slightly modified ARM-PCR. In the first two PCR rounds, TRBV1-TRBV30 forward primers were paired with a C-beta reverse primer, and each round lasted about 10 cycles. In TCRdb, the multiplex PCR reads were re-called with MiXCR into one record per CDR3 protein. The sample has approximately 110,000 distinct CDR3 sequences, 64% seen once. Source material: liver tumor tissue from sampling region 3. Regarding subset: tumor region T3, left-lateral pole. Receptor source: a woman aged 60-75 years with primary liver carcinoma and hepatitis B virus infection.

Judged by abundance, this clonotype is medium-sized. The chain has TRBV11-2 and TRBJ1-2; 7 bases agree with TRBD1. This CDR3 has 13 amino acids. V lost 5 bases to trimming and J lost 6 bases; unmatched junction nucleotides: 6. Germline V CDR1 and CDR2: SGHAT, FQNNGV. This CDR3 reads CASSPDRVDGYTF. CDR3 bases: TGTGCCAGCAGCCCCGACAGGGTGGATGGCTACACCTTC.

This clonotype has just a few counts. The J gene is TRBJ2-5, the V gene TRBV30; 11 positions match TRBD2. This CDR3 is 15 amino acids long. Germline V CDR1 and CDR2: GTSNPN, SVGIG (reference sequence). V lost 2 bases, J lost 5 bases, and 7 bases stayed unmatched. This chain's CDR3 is CAWSSTSGRTETQYF. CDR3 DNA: TGTGCCTGGAGTTCTACTAGCGGGAGAACGGAGACCCAGTACTTC.

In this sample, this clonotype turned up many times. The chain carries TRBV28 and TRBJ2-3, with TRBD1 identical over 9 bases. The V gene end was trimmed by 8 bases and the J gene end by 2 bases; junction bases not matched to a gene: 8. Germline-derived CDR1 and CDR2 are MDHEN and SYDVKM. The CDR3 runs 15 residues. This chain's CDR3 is CASASWDRATDTQYF. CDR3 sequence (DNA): TGTGCCAGCGCTTCCTGGGACAGGGCCACAGATACGCAGTATTTT.

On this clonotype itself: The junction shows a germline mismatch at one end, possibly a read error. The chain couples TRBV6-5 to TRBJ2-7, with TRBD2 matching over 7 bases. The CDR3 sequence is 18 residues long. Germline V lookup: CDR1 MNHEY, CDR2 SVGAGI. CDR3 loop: CGSVGRRGRDSPTYDQYF. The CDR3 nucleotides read TGTGGCAGCGTCGGGAGGAGGGGAAGAGACTCACCCACTTACGATCAGTACTTC.

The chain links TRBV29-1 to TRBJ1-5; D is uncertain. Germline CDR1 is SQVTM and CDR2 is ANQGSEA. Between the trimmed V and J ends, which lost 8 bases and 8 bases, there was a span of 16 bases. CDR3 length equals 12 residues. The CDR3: CSIGSAPEPQHF. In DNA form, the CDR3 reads TGCAGCATAGGTAGCGCACCGGAGCCCCAGCATTTT.

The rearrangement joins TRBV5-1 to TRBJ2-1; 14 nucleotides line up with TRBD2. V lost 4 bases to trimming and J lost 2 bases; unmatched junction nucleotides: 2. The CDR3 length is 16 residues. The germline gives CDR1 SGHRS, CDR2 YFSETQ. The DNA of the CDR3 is TGCGCCAGCAGCCTGGGACTAGCGGGAGCCTACAATGAGCAGTTCTTC. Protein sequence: CASSLGLAGAYNEQFF. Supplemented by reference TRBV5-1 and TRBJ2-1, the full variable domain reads KAGVTQTPRYLIKTRGQQVTLSCSPISGHRSVSWYQQTPGQGLQFLFEYFSETQRNKGNFPGRFSGRQFSNSRSEMNVSTLELGDSALYLCASSLGLAGAYNEQFFGPGTRLTVL.

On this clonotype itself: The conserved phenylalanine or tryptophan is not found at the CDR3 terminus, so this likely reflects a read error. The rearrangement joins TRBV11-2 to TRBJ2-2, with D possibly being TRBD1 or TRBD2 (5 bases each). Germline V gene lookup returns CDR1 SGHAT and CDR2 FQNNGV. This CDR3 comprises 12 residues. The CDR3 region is CASSPGVGDLFC. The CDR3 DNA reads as TGTGCTAGCAGCCCCGGGGTCGGGGACCTGTTTTGT.

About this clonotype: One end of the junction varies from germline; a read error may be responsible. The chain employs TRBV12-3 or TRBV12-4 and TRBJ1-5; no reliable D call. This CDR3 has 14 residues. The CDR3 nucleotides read TGTGCCAGCAGCGTCGGCGGGTTCGATCAGTCCCAGCATTTT. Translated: CASSVGGFDQSQHF.

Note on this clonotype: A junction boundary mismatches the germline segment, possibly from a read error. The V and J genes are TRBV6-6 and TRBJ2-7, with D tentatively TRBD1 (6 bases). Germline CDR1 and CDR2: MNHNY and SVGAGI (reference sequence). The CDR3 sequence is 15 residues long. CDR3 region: CASSYSRTAFHEQYF. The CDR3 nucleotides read TGTGCCAGTAGTTACTCGAGGACAGCGTTCCACGAGCAGTACTTC.

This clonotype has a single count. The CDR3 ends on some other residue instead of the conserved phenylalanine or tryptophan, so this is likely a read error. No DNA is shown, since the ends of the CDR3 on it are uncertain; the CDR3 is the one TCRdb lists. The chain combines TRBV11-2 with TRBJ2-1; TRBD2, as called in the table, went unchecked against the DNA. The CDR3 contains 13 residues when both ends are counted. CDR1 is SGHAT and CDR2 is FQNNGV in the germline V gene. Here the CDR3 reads CASSWTRGSLVFL.

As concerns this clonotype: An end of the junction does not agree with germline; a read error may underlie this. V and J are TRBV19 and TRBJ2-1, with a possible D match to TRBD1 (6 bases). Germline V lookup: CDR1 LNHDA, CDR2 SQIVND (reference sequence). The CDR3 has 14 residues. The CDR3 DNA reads TGTGCCAGTACTATTGACAGGTCTTACAATGGGCAGTTCTTC. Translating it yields CASTIDRSYNGQFF.

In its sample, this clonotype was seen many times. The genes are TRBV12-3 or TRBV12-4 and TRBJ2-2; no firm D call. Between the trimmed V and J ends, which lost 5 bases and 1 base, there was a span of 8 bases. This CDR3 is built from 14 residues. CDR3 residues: CASSLLKNTGELFF. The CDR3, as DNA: TGTGCCAGCAGTCTACTCAAGAACACCGGGGAGCTGTTTTTT.

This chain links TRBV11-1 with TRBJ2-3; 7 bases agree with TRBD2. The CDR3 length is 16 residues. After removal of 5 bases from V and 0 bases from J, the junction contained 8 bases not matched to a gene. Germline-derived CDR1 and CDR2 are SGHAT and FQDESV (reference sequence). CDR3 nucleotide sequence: TGTGCCAGCAGCACCAGACTAGCAGCTAGCACAGATACGCAGTATTTT. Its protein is CASSTRLAASTDTQYF.

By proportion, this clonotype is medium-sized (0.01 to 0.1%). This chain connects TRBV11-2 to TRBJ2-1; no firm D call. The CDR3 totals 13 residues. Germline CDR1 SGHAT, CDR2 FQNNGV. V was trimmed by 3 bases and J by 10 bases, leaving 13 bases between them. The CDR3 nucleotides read TGTGCCAGCAGCTTCATTGAGGCCGCAGAGCAGTTCTTC. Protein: CASSFIEAAEQFF.

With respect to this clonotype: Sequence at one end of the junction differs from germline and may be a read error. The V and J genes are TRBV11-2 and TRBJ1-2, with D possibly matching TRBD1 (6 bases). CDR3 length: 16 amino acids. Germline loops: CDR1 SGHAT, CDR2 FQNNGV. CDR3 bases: TGTGTCAGCGGCTCCTCAGGGGCAGCCAACAACTGTGGCTACACCTTC. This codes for CVSGSSGAANNCGYTF.